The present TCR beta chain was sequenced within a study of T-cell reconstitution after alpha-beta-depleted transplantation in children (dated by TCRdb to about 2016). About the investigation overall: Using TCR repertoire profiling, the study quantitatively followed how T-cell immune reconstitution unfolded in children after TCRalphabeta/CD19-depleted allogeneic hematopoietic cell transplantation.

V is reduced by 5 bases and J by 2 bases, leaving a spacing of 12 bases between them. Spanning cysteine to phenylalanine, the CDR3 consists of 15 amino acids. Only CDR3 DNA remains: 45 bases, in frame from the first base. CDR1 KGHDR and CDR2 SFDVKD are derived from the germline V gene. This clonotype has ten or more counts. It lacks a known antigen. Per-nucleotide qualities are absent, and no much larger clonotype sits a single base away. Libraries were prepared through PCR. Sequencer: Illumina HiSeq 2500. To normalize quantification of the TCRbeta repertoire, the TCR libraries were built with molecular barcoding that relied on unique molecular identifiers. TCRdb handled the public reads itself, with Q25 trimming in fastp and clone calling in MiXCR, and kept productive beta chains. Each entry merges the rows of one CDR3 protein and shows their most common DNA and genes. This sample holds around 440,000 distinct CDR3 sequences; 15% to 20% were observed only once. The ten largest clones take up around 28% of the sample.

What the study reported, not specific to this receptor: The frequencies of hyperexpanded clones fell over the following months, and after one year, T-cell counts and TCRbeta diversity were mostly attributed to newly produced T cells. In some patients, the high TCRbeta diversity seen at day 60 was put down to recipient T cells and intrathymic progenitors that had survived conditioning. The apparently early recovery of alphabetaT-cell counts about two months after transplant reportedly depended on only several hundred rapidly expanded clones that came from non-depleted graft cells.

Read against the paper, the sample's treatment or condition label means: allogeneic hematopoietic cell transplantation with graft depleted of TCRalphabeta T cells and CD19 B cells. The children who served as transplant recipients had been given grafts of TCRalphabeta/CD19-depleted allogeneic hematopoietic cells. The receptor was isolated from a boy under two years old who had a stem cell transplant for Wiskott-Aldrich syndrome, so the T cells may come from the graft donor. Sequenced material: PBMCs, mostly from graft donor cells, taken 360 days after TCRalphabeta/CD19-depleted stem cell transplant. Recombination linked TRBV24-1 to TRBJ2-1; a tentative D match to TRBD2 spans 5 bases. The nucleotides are TGTGCCACCAGTGTCTCCGGGAACACCTACAATGAGCAGTTCTTC. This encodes CATSVSGNTYNEQFF.